Shown below are 32 T cell receptor beta chains from a single sample sequenced in a study of blood T cell repertoires in COVID-19. Here immunoSEQ multiplex PCR was the method, and the copy in TCRdb shows in-frame clones only, minus some. The sample lists more than 200,000 clones, 86% occurring once. The sequenced sample was peripheral blood. The source is a woman between 45 and 65 years old with COVID-19, enrolled during active disease.

The CDR3 region has the DNA TGTGCCAGTTCCCGTCGCGTGGTTAGCAATCAGCCCCAGCATTTT. This translates into CASSRRVVSNQPQHF. V usage is TRBV28 and J usage is TRBJ1-5; D is ambiguous. The V gene's germline CDR1 is MDHEN and CDR2 SYDVKM. With 9 bases removed from V and 0 bases from J, the gap between germline ends came to 15 bases. The CDR3 is 15 residues long.

The V call is TRBV7-8, the J call TRBJ1-3, with D possibly matching TRBD1 (5 bases). Germline CDR1 reads SGHVS; CDR2 reads FQNEAQ. V lost 5 bases, J lost 2 bases, and 13 bases lay in between. The CDR3 runs to 15 residues. The DNA of the CDR3 is TGTGCCAGCAGCCCTTTCCGGGGGGCTGGAAACACCATATATTTT. Translation: CASSPFRGAGNTIYF.

CDR3 region: CASSGRTGRETQYF. DNA for the CDR3: TGTGCCAGCAGTGGTCGGACAGGGCGAGAGACCCAGTACTTC. The chain couples TRBV2 to TRBJ2-5, with 8 bases that match TRBD1. The germline V gene has CDR1 SNHLY and CDR2 FYNNEI. CDR3 size: 14 residues. The trim removed 4 bases at V and 4 bases at J, leaving 5 bases unmatched.

The V gene is TRBV10-3, the J gene TRBJ1-3; a possible D gene is TRBD1 (5 bases). The germline V gene encodes CDR1 ENHRY and CDR2 SYGVKD. Trimming took 4 bases from V and 4 from J, leaving 14 bases between them. The CDR3 sequence is 15 residues long. The CDR3 sequence is CAISGRGSLGNTIYF. CDR3 DNA sequence: TGTGCCATCAGTGGAAGGGGATCACTGGGAAACACCATATATTTT.

The chain has TRBV5-5 and TRBJ1-2; TRBD1 matches 8 bases. The CDR3 has 18 residues. V lost 0 bases and J lost 1; bases outside the gene matches: 11. Germline-derived CDR1 and CDR2 are SGHKS and YYEKEE (reference sequence). CDR3 loop: CASSLGARGQEINYGYTF. CDR3 nucleotide sequence: TGTGCCAGCAGCTTGGGGGCGCGGGGACAGGAGATTAACTATGGCTACACCTTC.

This chain connects TRBV7-9 to TRBJ2-1; tentative D call: TRBD2 (6 bases). This CDR3 has 14 residues. With 7 bases removed from V and 7 bases from J, the gap between germline ends came to 17 bases. CDR1 SEHNR and CDR2 FQNEAQ come from the germline V gene (reference sequence). CDR3 DNA: TGTGCCAGCATCCGCCTGACGGGGAGGAATGAGCAGTTCTTC. Translation: CASIRLTGRNEQFF.

J is TRBJ2-3 and V is TRBV11-2, with D maybe TRBD2 (7 bases). The V end was cut by 5 bases, the J end by 7 bases, with 19 bases between. The CDR3 sequence is 15 residues long. Germline-derived CDR1 and CDR2 are SGHAT and FQNNGV. Here the CDR3 reads CASSDKGGSVYTQYF. CDR3 in DNA: TGTGCCAGCAGCGACAAGGGGGGGTCCGTCTATACGCAGTATTTT. Variable domain in full (rest from reference TRBV11-2 and TRBJ2-3): EAGVAQSPRYKIIEKRQSVAFWCNPISGHATLYWYQQILGQGPKLLIQFQNNGVVDDSQLPKDRFSAERLKGVDSTLKIQPAKLEDSAVYLCASSDKGGSVYTQYFGPGTRLTVL.

CDR3 amino acids: CASRGAGVLNEKLFF. The DNA for the CDR3 is TGTGCCAGCAGGGGGGCAGGGGTCCTTAATGAAAAACTGTTTTTT. This chain connects TRBV6-5 to TRBJ1-4, with D possibly matching TRBD1 (6 bases). The germline V and J ends were trimmed by 6 bases and 4 bases, with 15 bases remaining between them. Germline V CDR1 and CDR2: MNHEY, SVGAGI. CDR3 size: 15 residues.

This clone was counted only a few times. The chain joins TRBV5-1 to TRBJ2-7; no clear D. Between the trimmed V and J ends, which lost 0 bases and 3 bases, there was a span of 4 bases. There are 12 residues in the CDR3. Germline CDR1 reads SGHRS; CDR2 reads YFSETQ. CDR3 bases: TGCGCCAGCAGCTTGGGAGACTACGAGCAGTACTTC. Translated: CASSLGDYEQYF.

This chain connects TRBV5-6 to TRBJ1-5; TRBD1 matches 10 bases. In germline, CDR1 is SGHDT, CDR2 YYEEEE. CDR3 length: 15 residues. Losses at the gene ends were 0 bases for V and 6 bases for J; bases not matched to a gene: 3. In nucleotides, the CDR3 is TGTGCCAGCAGCTTGGGGACAGGGGGAGGTCAGCCCCAGCATTTT. Protein: CASSLGTGGGQPQHF.

The rearrangement joins TRBV29-1 to TRBJ1-1; D might be TRBD1 (6 bases). The germline V gene encodes CDR1 SQVTM and CDR2 ANQGSEA. The CDR3 extends over 14 amino acids. The germline V and J ends were trimmed by 7 bases and 4 bases, with 19 bases remaining between them. The CDR3 loop reads CSAPRGARVTEAFF. In nucleotides, the CDR3 is TGCAGCGCGCCGCGGGGGGCAAGGGTCACTGAAGCTTTCTTT.

The CDR3 DNA sequence: TGTGCCAGCAGTCTCAACCTCGGTGGGACAGGGGGGGGGAACACCATATATTTT. It is translated as CASSLNLGGTGGGNTIYF. The rearrangement joins TRBV6-6 to TRBJ1-3, with 11 bases identical to TRBD1. The CDR3 covers 18 residues. After removal of 5 bases from V and 7 bases from J, the junction contained 16 bases not matched to a gene. The germline gives CDR1 MNHNY, CDR2 SVGAGI (reference sequence).

This chain connects TRBV30 to TRBJ2-2; D not certain. The germline V gene has CDR1 GTSNPN and CDR2 SVGIG (reference sequence). V was shortened by 1 base and J by 1 base, with 10 bases between the two germline ends. This CDR3 is 15 amino acids long. CDR3 in DNA: TGTGCCTGGAGTGATTCAGGCCGGAACACCGGGGAGCTGTTTTTT. Translated: CAWSDSGRNTGELFF.

V is TRBV6-6 and J is TRBJ1-5; 8 nucleotides align to TRBD1. Germline assignment: CDR1 MNHNY and CDR2 SVGAGI (reference sequence). The CDR3 length is 13 residues. Trimming removed 6 bases from V and 7 bases from J; junction bases left unmatched: 5. CDR3 nucleotide sequence: TGTGCCAGCAGCACAGGGGGAGGCCAGCCCCAGCATTTT. Protein product: CASSTGGGQPQHF.

This chain uses TRBV19 with TRBJ2-2; D perhaps matches TRBD1 (6 bases). Germline V gives CDR1 LNHDA, CDR2 SQIVND (reference sequence). The CDR3 loop spans 16 amino acids. V shed 5 bases and J shed 1 base, with 14 bases lying between them. The CDR3 DNA reads as TGTGCCAGTAGTGTTTCTCCGGGACAGAACACCGGGGAGCTGTTTTTT. Residues: CASSVSPGQNTGELFF.

This sequence joins TRBV10-2 and TRBJ2-5; no clear D gene. The CDR3 is 13 residues long. Trimming removed 0 bases from V and 6 bases from J, with 8 bases in between. Looked up from germline, CDR1 is WSHSY and CDR2 is SAAADI. CDR3 sequence reads: CASSESSRQTQYF. CDR3 DNA: TGCGCCAGCAGTGAGTCGAGCCGCCAGACCCAGTACTTC.

This clone appeared a few times. The chain joins TRBV6-5 to TRBJ1-5; the D gene is possibly TRBD1 (5 bases). In germline, CDR1 is MNHEY, CDR2 SVGAGI. The ends were cut back, 10 bases at V and 7 bases at J, with 17 bases in the middle. The CDR3 loop spans 13 amino acids. The CDR3 coding sequence is TGTGCCACCTCCGAGACAGTCTCCCAGCCCCAGCATTTT. This translates into CATSETVSQPQHF.

V is TRBV5-1 and J is TRBJ1-1, with 10 bases that match TRBD1. Germline lookup yields CDR1 SGHRS and CDR2 YFSETQ. This CDR3 has 14 amino acids. V trimming: 7 bases; J trimming: 0 bases; junction bases outside the gene matches: 3. The CDR3 DNA follows: TGCGCCAGCCTGGGACAGGGGATGAACACTGAAGCTTTCTTT. As protein: CASLGQGMNTEAFF. Full variable domain (rest looked up from reference TRBV5-1 and TRBJ1-1): KAGVTQTPRYLIKTRGQQVTLSCSPISGHRSVSWYQQTPGQGLQFLFEYFSETQRNKGNFPGRFSGRQFSNSRSEMNVSTLELGDSALYLCASLGQGMNTEAFFGQGTRLTVV.

V is TRBV19 and J is TRBJ2-6; D is uncertain. This CDR3 is built from 15 residues. V was cut by 0 bases and J by 2 bases, with 5 bases left in between. Germline-derived CDR1 and CDR2 are LNHDA and SQIVND (reference sequence). The CDR3 is CASSIEQPGANVLTF. In DNA form, the CDR3 reads TGTGCCAGTAGTATAGAACAGCCTGGGGCCAACGTCCTGACTTTC.

The chain has TRBV6-2 or TRBV6-3 and TRBJ2-6, with a possible D match to TRBD1 (5 bases). V was trimmed by 2 bases and J by 2 bases, leaving 10 bases between them. Germline CDR1 reads MNHEY; CDR2 reads SVGEGT. The CDR3 runs 16 residues. CDR3 DNA: TGTGCCAGCAGTTACCCCGACAGTGCTGGGGCCAACGTCCTGACTTTC. Amino acid sequence: CASSYPDSAGANVLTF.

The chain carries TRBV15 and TRBJ2-2, with 7 bases identical to TRBD1. CDR1 is LNHNV and CDR2 is YYDKDF in the germline V gene (reference sequence). With 1 base clipped from V and 1 base from J, the junction kept 6 bases outside the gene matches. This CDR3 comprises 17 residues. The CDR3 DNA reads TGTGCCACCAGCAGAGCGTGGGGACAGCGGAACACCGGGGAGCTGTTTTTT. This translates into CATSRAWGQRNTGELFF.

The chain employs TRBV28 and TRBJ1-4, with TRBD1 matching 10 bases. V trimming: 3 bases; J trimming: 8 bases; junction bases outside the gene matches: 6. This CDR3 is built from 15 residues. Germline V gene lookup returns CDR1 MDHEN and CDR2 SYDVKM. This CDR3 reads CASSFPDRGREKLFF. CDR3 DNA: TGTGCCAGCAGTTTTCCCGACAGGGGGCGGGAAAAACTGTTTTTT.

The genes are TRBV4-1 and TRBJ2-1, with a weak D call TRBD2 (6 bases). The germline V and J ends were trimmed by 2 bases and 7 bases, with 12 bases remaining between them. Germline lookup yields CDR1 MGHRA and CDR2 YSYEKL. The CDR3 sequence is 14 residues long. The CDR3, as DNA: TGCGCCAGCAGCCAATTGGGGGGAACGAATGAGCAGTTCTTC. Protein product: CASSQLGGTNEQFF.

V and J are TRBV5-1 and TRBJ2-3; D not resolved. Germline CDR1 reads SGHRS; CDR2 reads YFSETQ. This CDR3 is 12 amino acids long. V was trimmed by 4 bases and J by 6 bases, leaving 9 bases between them. CDR3 loop: CASSRSLDTQYF. The CDR3 bases are TGCGCCAGCAGCCGGAGTTTGGATACGCAGTATTTT. The entire variable domain, with the rest obtained from reference TRBV5-1 and TRBJ2-3, is as follows: KAGVTQTPRYLIKTRGQQVTLSCSPISGHRSVSWYQQTPGQGLQFLFEYFSETQRNKGNFPGRFSGRQFSNSRSEMNVSTLELGDSALYLCASSRSLDTQYFGPGTRLTVL.

The chain is built from TRBV11-2 and TRBJ1-2; 9 nucleotides match TRBD1. Germline CDR1 and CDR2: SGHAT and FQNNGV. The CDR3 sequence is 15 residues long. Trimming at V came to 4 bases and at J to 4 bases, leaving 7 bases not matched to a gene. Here the CDR3 DNA reads TGTGCCAGCAGCTATGACAGGGGGGGCGGCTATGGCTACACCTTC. This gives the protein CASSYDRGGGYGYTF.

The V call is TRBV11-3, the J call TRBJ2-2; 7 bases fit TRBD2. Germline lookup yields CDR1 SGHNT and CDR2 YENEEA. The CDR3 is 17 residues long. V gave up 2 bases and J gave up 2 bases; unmatched junction bases: 8. The CDR3, as DNA: TGTGCCAGCAGCTTAACAGTCCGCGGGGGTAACACCGGGGAGCTGTTTTTT. This gives the protein CASSLTVRGGNTGELFF.

The rearrangement joins TRBV5-1 to TRBJ1-2; 9 nucleotides line up with TRBD1. This CDR3 contains 17 residues. Germline CDR1 is SGHRS and CDR2 is YFSETQ. V was pared by 4 bases and J by 7 bases, with 17 bases of the junction left unmatched. CDR3 in amino acids: CASSRATGGFKERGYTF. DNA of the CDR3: TGCGCCAGCAGCCGGGCGACAGGGGGATTCAAGGAGCGTGGCTACACCTTC.

The chain couples TRBV2 to TRBJ1-4, with a tentative D call TRBD1 (6 bases). V lost 5 bases, J lost 10 bases, and 11 bases lay in between. CDR1 and CDR2 from the germline V gene are SNHLY and FYNNEI. The CDR3 sequence is 12 residues long. CDR3 in amino acids: CASSQGGGKLFF. In nucleotides, the CDR3 is TGTGCCAGCAGTCAAGGGGGAGGAAAACTGTTTTTT.

The rearrangement uses TRBV10-1 and TRBJ2-7; TRBD1 aligns across 10 bases. Trimming removed 2 bases from V and 5 bases from J; junction bases left unmatched: 12. Germline V gives CDR1 WNHNN, CDR2 SYGVQD (reference sequence). The CDR3 sequence is 17 residues long. The CDR3 sequence: CASSENPLTGGKNEQYF. The CDR3 region has the DNA TGCGCCAGCAGTGAGAACCCATTGACAGGGGGCAAGAACGAGCAGTACTTC.

The chain carries TRBV28 and TRBJ2-1, with 7 bases aligning to TRBD2. V lost 5 bases to trimming and J lost 4 bases; unmatched junction nucleotides: 14. Germline CDR1 reads MDHEN; CDR2 reads SYDVKM. The CDR3 runs to 17 residues. CDR3 loop: CASSARPRGVKYNEQFF. The CDR3 bases are TGTGCCAGCAGTGCCCGTCCCCGGGGGGTTAAATACAATGAGCAGTTCTTC.

V gene TRBV2 combines with J gene TRBJ1-1, with TRBD1 identical over 8 bases. The CDR3 runs to 17 residues. V lost 2 bases and J lost 4; bases outside the gene matches: 12. Germline V gene sequence: CDR1 SNHLY, CDR2 FYNNEI. This CDR3 is CASSEMASGQGSTEAFF. CDR3 coding DNA: TGTGCCAGCAGTGAAATGGCTAGTGGACAGGGATCCACTGAAGCTTTCTTT.

V is TRBV6-2 or TRBV6-3 and J is TRBJ2-7; tentatively, D is TRBD2 (6 bases). From germline, CDR1 is MNHEY and CDR2 SVGEGT. This CDR3 is built from 13 residues. Trimming pared 0 bases from V and 5 bases from J, leaving 8 bases between. CDR3 DNA: TGTGCCAGCAGTTACTCTGGACTACACGAGCAGTACTTC. It codes for CASSYSGLHEQYF.